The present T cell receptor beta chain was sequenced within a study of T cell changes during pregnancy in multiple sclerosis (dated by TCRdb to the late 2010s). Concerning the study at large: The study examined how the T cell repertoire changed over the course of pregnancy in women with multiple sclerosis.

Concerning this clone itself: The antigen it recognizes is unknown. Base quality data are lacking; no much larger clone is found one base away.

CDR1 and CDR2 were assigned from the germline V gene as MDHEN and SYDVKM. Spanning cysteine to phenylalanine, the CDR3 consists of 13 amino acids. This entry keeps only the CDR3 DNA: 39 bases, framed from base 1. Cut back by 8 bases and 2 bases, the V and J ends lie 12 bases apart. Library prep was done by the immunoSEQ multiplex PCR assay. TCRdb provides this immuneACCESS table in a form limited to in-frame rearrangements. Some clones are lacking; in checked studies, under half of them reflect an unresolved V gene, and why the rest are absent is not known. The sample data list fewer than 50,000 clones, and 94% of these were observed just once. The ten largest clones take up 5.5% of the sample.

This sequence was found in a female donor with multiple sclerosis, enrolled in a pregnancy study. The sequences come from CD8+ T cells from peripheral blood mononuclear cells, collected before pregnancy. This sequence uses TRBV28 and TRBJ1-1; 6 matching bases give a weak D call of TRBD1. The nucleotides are TGTGCCAGCGACGAAGGGGGTAACACTGAAGCTTTCTTT. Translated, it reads CASDEGGNTEAFF.